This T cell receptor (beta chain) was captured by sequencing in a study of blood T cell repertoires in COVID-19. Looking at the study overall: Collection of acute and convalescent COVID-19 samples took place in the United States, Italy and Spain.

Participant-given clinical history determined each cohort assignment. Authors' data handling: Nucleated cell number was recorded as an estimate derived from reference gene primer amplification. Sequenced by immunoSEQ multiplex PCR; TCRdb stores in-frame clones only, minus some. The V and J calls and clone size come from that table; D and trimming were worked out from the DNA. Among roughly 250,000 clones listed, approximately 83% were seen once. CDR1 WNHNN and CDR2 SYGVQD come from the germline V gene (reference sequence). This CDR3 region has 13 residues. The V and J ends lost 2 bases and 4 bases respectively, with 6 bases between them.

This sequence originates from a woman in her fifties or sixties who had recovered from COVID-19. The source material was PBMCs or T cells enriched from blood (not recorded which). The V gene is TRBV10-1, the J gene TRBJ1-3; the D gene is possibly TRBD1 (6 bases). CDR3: CASSEDRGNTIYF. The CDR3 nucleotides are TGCGCCAGCAGTGAGGACAGGGGAAACACCATATATTTT.